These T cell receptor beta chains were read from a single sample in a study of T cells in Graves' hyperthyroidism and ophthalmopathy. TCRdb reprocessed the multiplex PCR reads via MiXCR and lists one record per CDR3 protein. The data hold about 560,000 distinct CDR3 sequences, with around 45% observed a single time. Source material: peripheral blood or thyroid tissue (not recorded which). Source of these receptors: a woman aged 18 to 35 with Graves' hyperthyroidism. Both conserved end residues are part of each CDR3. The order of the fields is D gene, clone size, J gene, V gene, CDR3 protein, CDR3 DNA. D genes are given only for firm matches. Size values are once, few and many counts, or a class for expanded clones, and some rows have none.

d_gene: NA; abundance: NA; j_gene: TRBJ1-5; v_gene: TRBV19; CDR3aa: CASRWTGNQPQHF; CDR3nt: TGTGCCAGCCGATGGACCGGCAATCAGCCCCAGCATTTT
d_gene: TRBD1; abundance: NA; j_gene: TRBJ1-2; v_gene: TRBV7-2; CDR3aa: CASSPGTGGFYGYTF; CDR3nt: TGTGCCAGCAGCCCGGGGACAGGGGGTTTCTATGGCTACACCTTC
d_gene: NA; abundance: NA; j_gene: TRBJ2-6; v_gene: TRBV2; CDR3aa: CASSTGWGSGANVLTF; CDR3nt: TGTGCCAGCAGCACCGGATGGGGGTCCGGGGCCAACGTCCTGACTTTC
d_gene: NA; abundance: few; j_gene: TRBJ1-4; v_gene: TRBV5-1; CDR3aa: CASHGGDGANEKLFF; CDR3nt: TGCGCCAGCCATGGTGGGGACGGGGCTAATGAAAAACTGTTTTTT
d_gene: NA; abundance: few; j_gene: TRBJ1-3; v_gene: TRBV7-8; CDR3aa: CASSLSPPSGNTIYF; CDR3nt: TGTGCCAGCAGCTTATCGCCCCCCTCGGGAAACACCATATATTTT
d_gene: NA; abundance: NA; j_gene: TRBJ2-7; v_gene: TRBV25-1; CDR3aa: CASSFSRGGIDEQYF; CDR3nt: TGTGCCAGCAGTTTTTCCAGGGGTGGAATAGACGAGCAGTACTTC
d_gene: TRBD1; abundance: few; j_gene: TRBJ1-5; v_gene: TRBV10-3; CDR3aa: CASSETQGGSNQPQHF; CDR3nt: TGTGCCAGCAGTGAGACACAGGGGGGGAGCAATCAGCCCCAGCATTTT
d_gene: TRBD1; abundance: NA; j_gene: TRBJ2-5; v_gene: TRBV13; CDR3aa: CASSSTGGIQETQYF; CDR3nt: TGTGCCAGCAGCTCCACAGGGGGGATCCAAGAGACCCAGTACTTC
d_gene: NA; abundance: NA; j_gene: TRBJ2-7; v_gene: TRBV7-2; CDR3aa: CAIRPEGWPDEQYF; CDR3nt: TGTGCCATCAGACCAGAGGGGTGGCCCGACGAGCAGTACTTC
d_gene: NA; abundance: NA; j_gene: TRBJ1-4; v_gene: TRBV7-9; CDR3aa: CASSLVGTEKLFF; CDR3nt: TGTGCCAGCAGCTTGGTAGGGACTGAAAAACTGTTTTTT
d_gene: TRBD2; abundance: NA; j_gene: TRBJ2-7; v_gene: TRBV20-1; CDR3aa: CSASGLTPYEQYF; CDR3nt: TGCAGTGCTTCGGGACTAACTCCCTACGAGCAGTACTTC
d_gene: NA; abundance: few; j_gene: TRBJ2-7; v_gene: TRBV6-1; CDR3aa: CASSEVRVFLSEQYF; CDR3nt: TGTGCCAGCAGTGAAGTTAGGGTCTTTTTATCGGAGCAGTACTTC
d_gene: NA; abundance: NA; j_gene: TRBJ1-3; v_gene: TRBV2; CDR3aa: CASSEADSEGYTIYF; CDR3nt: TGTGCCAGCAGTGAGGCGGACAGCGAGGGCTACACCATATATTTT
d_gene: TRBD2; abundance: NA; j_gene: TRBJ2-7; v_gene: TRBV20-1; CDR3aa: CSASSERESIYEQYF; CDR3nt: TGCAGTGCTAGCTCAGAGCGGGAAAGTATATACGAGCAGTACTTC
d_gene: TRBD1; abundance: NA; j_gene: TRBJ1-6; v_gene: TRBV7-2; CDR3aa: CASSLPGDRANSPLHF; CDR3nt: TGTGCCAGCAGCTTACCAGGGGACAGGGCCAATTCACCCCTCCACTTT
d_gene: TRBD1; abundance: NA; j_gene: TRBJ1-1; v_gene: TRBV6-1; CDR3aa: CASRSAGGNTEAFF; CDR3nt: TGTGCCAGCAGATCCGCAGGGGGAAACACTGAAGCTTTCTTT
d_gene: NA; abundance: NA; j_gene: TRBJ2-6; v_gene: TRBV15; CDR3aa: CATSRDWTAGANVLTF; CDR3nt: TGTGCCACCAGCAGAGATTGGACAGCTGGGGCCAACGTCCTGACTTTC
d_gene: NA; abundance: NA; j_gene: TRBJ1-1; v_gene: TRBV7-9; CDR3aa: CASTPQGMNTEAFF; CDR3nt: TGTGCCAGCACCCCGCAGGGAATGAACACTGAAGCTTTCTTT
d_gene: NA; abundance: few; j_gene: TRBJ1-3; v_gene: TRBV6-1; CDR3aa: CASRKTVIAGRGNTIYF; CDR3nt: TGTGCCAGCAGGAAGACCGTAATTGCAGGGCGAGGAAACACCATATATTTT
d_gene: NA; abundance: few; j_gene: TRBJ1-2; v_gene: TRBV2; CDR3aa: CASSPSGETRAGYTF; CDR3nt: TGTGCCAGCTCACCATCAGGGGAAACCCGAGCCGGCTACACCTTC
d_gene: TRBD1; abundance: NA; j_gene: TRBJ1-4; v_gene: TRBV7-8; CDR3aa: CASSLARTGFGNRLNEKLFF; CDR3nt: TGTGCCAGCAGCTTAGCACGGACAGGGTTCGGAAACAGACTCAATGAAAAACTGTTTTTT
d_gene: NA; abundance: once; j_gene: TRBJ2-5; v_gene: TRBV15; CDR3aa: CATSRPELAKETQYF; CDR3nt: TGTGCCACCAGTAGACCCGAACTAGCTAAAGAGACCCAGTACTTC
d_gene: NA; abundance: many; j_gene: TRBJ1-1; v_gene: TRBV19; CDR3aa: CASIPTGSATEAFF; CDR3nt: TGTGCCAGTATCCCAACAGGGTCGGCCACTGAAGCTTTCTTT
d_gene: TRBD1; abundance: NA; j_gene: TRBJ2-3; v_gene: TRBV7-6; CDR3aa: CASSQTGGADTQYF; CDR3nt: TGTGCCAGCAGCCAGACAGGGGGCGCAGATACGCAGTATTTT
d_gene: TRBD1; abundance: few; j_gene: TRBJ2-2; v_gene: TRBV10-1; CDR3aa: CASSEGTAITGELFF; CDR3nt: TGCGCCAGCAGTGAGGGGACAGCCATCACCGGGGAGCTGTTTTTT
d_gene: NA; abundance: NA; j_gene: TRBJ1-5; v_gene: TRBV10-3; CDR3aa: CAISPEGEDRRGLHF; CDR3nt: TGTGCCATCAGCCCTGAGGGGGAGGACCGGCGGGGGTTGCATTTT
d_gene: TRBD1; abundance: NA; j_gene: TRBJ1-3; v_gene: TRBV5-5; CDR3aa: CACSQGQGSGNTIYF; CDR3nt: TGTGCCTGCAGCCAAGGACAGGGATCTGGAAACACCATATATTTT
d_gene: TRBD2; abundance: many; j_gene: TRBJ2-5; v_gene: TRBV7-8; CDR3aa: CASSPFQRGETQYF; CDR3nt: TGTGCCAGCAGCCCCTTCCAGCGGGGGGAGACCCAGTACTTC
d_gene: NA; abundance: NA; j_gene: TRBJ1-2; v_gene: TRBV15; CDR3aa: CATTTYTGTGYTF; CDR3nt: TGTGCCACGACCACCTATACAGGGACTGGCTACACCTTC
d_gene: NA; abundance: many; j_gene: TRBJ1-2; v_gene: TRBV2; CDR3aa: CASSDSGGTGYTF; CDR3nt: TGTGCCAGCAGTGATTCGGGGGGAACTGGCTACACCTTC
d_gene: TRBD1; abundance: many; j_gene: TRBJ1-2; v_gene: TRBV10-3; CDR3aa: CATLPGQGDGYTF; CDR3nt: TGTGCCACGTTACCCGGACAGGGGGATGGCTACACCTTC
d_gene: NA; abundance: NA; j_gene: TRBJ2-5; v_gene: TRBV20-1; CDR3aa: CSARDLKYQETQYF; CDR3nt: TGCAGTGCTCGGGACTTAAAGTACCAAGAGACCCAGTACTTC
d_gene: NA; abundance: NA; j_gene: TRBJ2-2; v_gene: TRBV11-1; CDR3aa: CASSLTGGLFF; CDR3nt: TGTGCCAGTAGTCTCACCGGGGGGCTGTTTTTT
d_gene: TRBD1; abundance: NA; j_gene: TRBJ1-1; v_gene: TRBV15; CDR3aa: CAASVKGANTEAFF; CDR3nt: TGCGCCGCCAGCGTAAAGGGGGCGAACACTGAAGCTTTCTTT